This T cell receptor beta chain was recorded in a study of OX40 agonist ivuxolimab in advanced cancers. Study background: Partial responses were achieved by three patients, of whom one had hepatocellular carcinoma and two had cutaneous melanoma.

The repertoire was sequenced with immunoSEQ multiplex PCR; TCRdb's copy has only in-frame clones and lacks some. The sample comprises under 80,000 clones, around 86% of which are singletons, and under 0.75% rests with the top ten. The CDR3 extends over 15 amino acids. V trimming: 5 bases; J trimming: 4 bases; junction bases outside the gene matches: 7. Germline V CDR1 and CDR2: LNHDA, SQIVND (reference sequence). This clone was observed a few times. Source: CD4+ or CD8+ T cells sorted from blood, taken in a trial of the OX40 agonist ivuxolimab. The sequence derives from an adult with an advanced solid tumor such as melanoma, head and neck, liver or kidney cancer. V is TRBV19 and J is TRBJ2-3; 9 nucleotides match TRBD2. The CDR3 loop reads CASSVAGGQSDTQYF. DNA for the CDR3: TGTGCCAGTAGTGTGGCGGGGGGGCAGTCAGATACGCAGTATTTT.